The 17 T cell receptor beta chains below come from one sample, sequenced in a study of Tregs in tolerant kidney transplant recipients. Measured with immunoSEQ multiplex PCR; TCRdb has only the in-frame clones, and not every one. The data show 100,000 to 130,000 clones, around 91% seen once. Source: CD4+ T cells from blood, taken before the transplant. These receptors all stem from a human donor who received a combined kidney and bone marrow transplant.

The CDR3 DNA follows: TGTGCCAGCAGCCATCCCGCGGGGGCCGTTTACGAGCAGTACTTC. Its protein is CASSHPAGAVYEQYF. The rearrangement links TRBV4-2 to TRBJ2-7; tentative D call: TRBD2 (7 bases). Trimming took 3 bases from V and 4 from J, leaving 16 bases between them. The CDR3 extends over 15 amino acids. From germline, CDR1 is LGHNA and CDR2 YNFKEQ.

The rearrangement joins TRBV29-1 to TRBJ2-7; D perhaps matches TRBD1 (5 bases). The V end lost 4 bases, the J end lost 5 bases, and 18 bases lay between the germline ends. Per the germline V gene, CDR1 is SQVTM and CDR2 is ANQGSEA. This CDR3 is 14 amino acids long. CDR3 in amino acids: CSVGVGAGPDEQYF. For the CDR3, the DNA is TGCAGCGTTGGGGTTGGGGCAGGGCCCGACGAGCAGTACTTC.

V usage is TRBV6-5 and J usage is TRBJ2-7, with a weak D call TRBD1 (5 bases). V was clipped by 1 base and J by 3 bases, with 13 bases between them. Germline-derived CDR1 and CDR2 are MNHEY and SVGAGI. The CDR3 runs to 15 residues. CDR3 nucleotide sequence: TGTGCCAGCAGTTACTTCGCGACAGAAGTCTACGAGCAGTACTTC. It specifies CASSYFATEVYEQYF.

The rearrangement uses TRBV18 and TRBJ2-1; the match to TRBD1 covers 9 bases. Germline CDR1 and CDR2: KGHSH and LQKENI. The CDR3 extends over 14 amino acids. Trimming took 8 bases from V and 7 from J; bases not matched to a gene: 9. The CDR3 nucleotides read TGTGCCAGCCTACAGGGGGCGCTTCGTAATGAGCAGTTCTTC. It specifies CASLQGALRNEQFF.

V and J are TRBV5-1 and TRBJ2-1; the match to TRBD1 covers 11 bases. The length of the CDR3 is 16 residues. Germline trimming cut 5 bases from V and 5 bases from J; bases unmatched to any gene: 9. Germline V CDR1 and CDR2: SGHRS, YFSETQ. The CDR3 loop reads CASSPRDRGLNNEQFF. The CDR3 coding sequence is TGCGCCAGCAGTCCCCGGGACAGGGGGTTGAACAATGAGCAGTTCTTC. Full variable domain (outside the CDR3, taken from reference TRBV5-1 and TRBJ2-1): KAGVTQTPRYLIKTRGQQVTLSCSPISGHRSVSWYQQTPGQGLQFLFEYFSETQRNKGNFPGRFSGRQFSNSRSEMNVSTLELGDSALYLCASSPRDRGLNNEQFFGPGTRLTVL.

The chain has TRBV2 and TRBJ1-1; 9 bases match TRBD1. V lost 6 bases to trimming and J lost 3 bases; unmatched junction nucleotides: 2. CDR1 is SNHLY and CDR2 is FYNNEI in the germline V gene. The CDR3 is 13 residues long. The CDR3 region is CASRRQGDTEAFF. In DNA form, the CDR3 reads TGTGCCAGCAGAAGACAGGGGGACACTGAAGCTTTCTTT.

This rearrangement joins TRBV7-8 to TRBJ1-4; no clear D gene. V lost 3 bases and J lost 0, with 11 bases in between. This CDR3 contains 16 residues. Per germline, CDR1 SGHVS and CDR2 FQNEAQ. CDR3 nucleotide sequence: TGTGCCAGCAGCTTGAGAGGCCCGGCAACTAATGAAAAACTGTTTTTT. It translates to CASSLRGPATNEKLFF.

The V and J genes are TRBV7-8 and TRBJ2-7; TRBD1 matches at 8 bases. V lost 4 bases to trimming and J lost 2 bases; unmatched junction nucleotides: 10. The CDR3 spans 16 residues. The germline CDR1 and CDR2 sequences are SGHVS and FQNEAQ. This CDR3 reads CASSSNFGQGTYEQYF. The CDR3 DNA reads TGTGCCAGCAGCTCGAATTTCGGACAGGGAACCTACGAGCAGTACTTC.

CDR3: CARSWPSDRGNQPQHF. In DNA form, the CDR3 reads TGTGCCAGAAGCTGGCCCTCGGACAGGGGCAATCAGCCCCAGCATTTT. J is TRBJ1-5 and V is TRBV5-3, with TRBD1 matching 8 bases. TRBV5-3 is given ORF status, its function remaining uncertain. This CDR3 contains 16 residues. J lost 2 bases, V lost 3 bases, and 7 bases had no gene match.

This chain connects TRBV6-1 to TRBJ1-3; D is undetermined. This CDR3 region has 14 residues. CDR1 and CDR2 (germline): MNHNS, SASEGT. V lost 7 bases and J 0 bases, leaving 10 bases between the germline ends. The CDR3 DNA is TGTGCCAGCAAGAGGGAACCCTCTGGAAACACCATATATTTT. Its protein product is CASKREPSGNTIYF.

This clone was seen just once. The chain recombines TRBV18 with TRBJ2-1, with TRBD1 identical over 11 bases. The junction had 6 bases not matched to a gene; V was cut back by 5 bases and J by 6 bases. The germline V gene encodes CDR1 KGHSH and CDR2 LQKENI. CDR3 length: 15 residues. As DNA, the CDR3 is TGTGCCAGCTCAACCCGGGACAGGGGGGGCAATGAGCAGTTCTTC. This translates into CASSTRDRGGNEQFF.

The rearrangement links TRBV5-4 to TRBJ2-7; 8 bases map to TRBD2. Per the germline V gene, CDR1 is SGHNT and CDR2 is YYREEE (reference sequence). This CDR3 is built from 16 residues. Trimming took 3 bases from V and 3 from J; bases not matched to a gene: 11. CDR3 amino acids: CASSSFTTSESYEQYF. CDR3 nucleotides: TGTGCCAGCAGCTCCTTCACGACTAGCGAGAGCTACGAGCAGTACTTC. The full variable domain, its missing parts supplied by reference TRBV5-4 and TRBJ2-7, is ETGVTQSPTHLIKTRGQQVTLRCSSQSGHNTVSWYQQALGQGPQFIFQYYREEENGRGNFPPRFSGLQFPNYSSELNVNALELDDSALYLCASSSFTTSESYEQYFGPGTRLTVT.

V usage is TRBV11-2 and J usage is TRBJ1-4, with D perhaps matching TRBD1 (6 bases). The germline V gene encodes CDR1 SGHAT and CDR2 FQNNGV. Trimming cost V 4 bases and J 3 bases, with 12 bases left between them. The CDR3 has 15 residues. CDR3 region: CASSSTGTSNEKLFF. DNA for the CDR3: TGTGCCAGCAGCTCGACAGGCACTTCTAATGAAAAACTGTTTTTT. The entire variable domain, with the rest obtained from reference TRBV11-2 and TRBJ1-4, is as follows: EAGVAQSPRYKIIEKRQSVAFWCNPISGHATLYWYQQILGQGPKLLIQFQNNGVVDDSQLPKDRFSAERLKGVDSTLKIQPAKLEDSAVYLCASSSTGTSNEKLFFGSGTQLSVL.

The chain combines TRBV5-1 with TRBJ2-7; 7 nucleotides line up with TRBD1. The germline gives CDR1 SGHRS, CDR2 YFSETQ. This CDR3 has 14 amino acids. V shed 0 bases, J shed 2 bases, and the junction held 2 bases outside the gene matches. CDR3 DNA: TGCGCCAGCAGCTTGGTGGGACAGACCTACGAGCAGTACTTC. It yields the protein CASSLVGQTYEQYF.

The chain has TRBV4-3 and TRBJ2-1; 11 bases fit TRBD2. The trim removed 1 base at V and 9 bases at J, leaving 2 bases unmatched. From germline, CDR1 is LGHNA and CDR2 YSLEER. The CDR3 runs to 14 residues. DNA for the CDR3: TGCGCCAGCAGCCAAGTCGGGACTAGCGGTGAGCAGTTCTTC. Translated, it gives CASSQVGTSGEQFF.

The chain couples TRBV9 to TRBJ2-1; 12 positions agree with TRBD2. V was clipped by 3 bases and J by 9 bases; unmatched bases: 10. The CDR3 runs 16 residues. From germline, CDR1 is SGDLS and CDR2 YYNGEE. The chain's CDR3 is CASSAQGWGLAGEQFF. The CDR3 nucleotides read TGTGCCAGCAGCGCCCAGGGGTGGGGACTAGCGGGTGAGCAGTTCTTC.

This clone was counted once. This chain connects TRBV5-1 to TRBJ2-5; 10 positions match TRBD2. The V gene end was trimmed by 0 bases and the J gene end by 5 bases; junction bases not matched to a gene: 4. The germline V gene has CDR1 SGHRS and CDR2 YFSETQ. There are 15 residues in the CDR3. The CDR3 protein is CASSLGAGGPETQYF. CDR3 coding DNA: TGCGCCAGCAGCTTGGGAGCGGGGGGGCCCGAGACCCAGTACTTC.